The rows below give T cell receptor beta chains drawn from one sample of a study of T-cell memory formation after mild COVID-19. TCRdb reprocessed the 5' RACE reads via MiXCR and lists one record per CDR3 protein. Among about 240,000 distinct CDR3 sequences listed, roughly a tenth were seen once. Sequenced input: PBMCs or a T cell subset sorted from them (not recorded which). Source of these receptors: a man younger than 35 who had mild COVID-19 (a few samples of this study predate the infection). Cell type and time point are not known. CDR3s include the opening cysteine and the closing phenylalanine or tryptophan. The D gene is left open where the match is weak. Size values are once, few and many counts, or a class for expanded clones, and some rows have none.

j_call: TRBJ2-3; clone_size: NA; d_call: TRBD2; v_call: TRBV20-1; cdr3_aa: CSALPLPGLAVTDTQYF; cdr3_nt: TGCAGTGCTCTGCCACTACCGGGACTAGCGGTCACAGATACGCAGTATTTT
j_call: TRBJ2-7; clone_size: few; d_call: TRBD2; v_call: TRBV7-8; cdr3_aa: CASSRPRSGGYEQYF; cdr3_nt: TGTGCCAGCAGCCGCCCGAGAAGCGGGGGCTACGAGCAGTACTTC
j_call: TRBJ2-3; clone_size: NA; d_call: TRBD2; v_call: TRBV4-2; cdr3_aa: CASNLGLADTDTQYF; cdr3_nt: TGTGCCAGTAATCTAGGACTAGCGGACACAGATACGCAGTATTTT
j_call: TRBJ1-2; clone_size: few; d_call: NA; v_call: TRBV12-3/TRBV12-4; cdr3_aa: CASSFRQNYGYTF; cdr3_nt: TGTGCCAGCAGTTTTAGGCAGAACTATGGCTACACCTTC
j_call: TRBJ1-1; clone_size: NA; d_call: NA; v_call: TRBV12-3/TRBV12-4; cdr3_aa: CASSGPTKGAFF; cdr3_nt: TGTGCCAGCTCCGGGCCCACCAAGGGAGCTTTCTTT
j_call: TRBJ1-2; clone_size: many; d_call: NA; v_call: TRBV6-6; cdr3_aa: CASSSDSRSF; cdr3_nt: TGTGCCAGCTCCTCGGACAGCAGAAGCTTC
j_call: TRBJ1-1; clone_size: few; d_call: NA; v_call: TRBV7-2; cdr3_aa: CASSLVGQTEAFF; cdr3_nt: TGTGCCAGCAGCTTAGTTGGACAGACTGAAGCTTTCTTT
j_call: TRBJ2-7; clone_size: NA; d_call: NA; v_call: TRBV14; cdr3_aa: CASSQWAASYEQYF; cdr3_nt: TGTGCCAGCAGCCAATGGGCGGCCTCCTACGAGCAGTACTTC
j_call: TRBJ2-1; clone_size: few; d_call: TRBD1; v_call: TRBV15; cdr3_aa: CATSRETGVGSGQFF; cdr3_nt: TGTGCCACCAGCAGAGAAACAGGGGTTGGCTCCGGACAGTTCTTC
j_call: TRBJ2-1; clone_size: few; d_call: NA; v_call: TRBV6-5; cdr3_aa: CASSSSGSSQDEQFF; cdr3_nt: TGTGCCAGCAGTTCGTCAGGGAGTAGTCAGGATGAGCAGTTCTTC
j_call: TRBJ2-3; clone_size: many; d_call: TRBD2; v_call: TRBV12-3/TRBV12-4; cdr3_aa: CASGTSGGADTQYF; cdr3_nt: TGTGCCAGCGGAACTAGCGGGGGGGCAGATACGCAGTATTTT
j_call: TRBJ1-1; clone_size: NA; d_call: NA; v_call: TRBV7-9; cdr3_aa: CACSISLNTEAFF; cdr3_nt: TGTGCCTGCAGTATCAGTCTGAACACTGAAGCTTTCTTT
j_call: TRBJ2-5; clone_size: few; d_call: TRBD1; v_call: TRBV5-1; cdr3_aa: CASSFGQGALGTQYF; cdr3_nt: TGCGCCAGCAGCTTCGGACAGGGGGCCCTTGGGACCCAGTACTTC
j_call: TRBJ2-1; clone_size: NA; d_call: TRBD1; v_call: TRBV6-5; cdr3_aa: CASSHRGNNEQFF; cdr3_nt: TGTGCCAGCAGCCACAGGGGGAACAATGAGCAGTTCTTC
j_call: TRBJ2-1; clone_size: NA; d_call: TRBD2; v_call: TRBV7-9; cdr3_aa: CASSLGGGRFNEQFF; cdr3_nt: TGTGCCAGCAGCTTAGGGGGGGGAAGGTTCAATGAGCAGTTCTTC
j_call: TRBJ1-5; clone_size: NA; d_call: NA; v_call: TRBV20-1; cdr3_aa: CSARPGGQPQHF; cdr3_nt: TGCAGTGCTAGACCGGGAGGTCAGCCCCAGCATTTT
j_call: TRBJ1-2; clone_size: NA; d_call: TRBD1; v_call: TRBV27; cdr3_aa: CASSLRGTYGYTF; cdr3_nt: TGTGCCAGCAGTCTCAGGGGGACCTATGGCTACACCTTC
j_call: TRBJ2-6; clone_size: few; d_call: NA; v_call: TRBV5-1; cdr3_aa: CASSLGGGQSSGANVLTF; cdr3_nt: TGCGCCAGCAGCTTGGGAGGAGGGCAGAGCTCTGGGGCCAACGTCCTGACTTTC
j_call: TRBJ2-7; clone_size: few; d_call: TRBD1; v_call: TRBV11-1; cdr3_aa: CASSPTTGVYHEQYF; cdr3_nt: TGTGCCAGCAGCCCAACGACAGGGGTCTACCACGAGCAGTACTTC
j_call: TRBJ1-1; clone_size: few; d_call: NA; v_call: TRBV9; cdr3_aa: CASSVVDRNTEAFF; cdr3_nt: TGTGCCAGCAGCGTAGTGGACAGGAACACTGAAGCTTTCTTT
j_call: TRBJ1-5; clone_size: many; d_call: NA; v_call: TRBV27; cdr3_aa: CASSLKSSNQPQHF; cdr3_nt: TGTGCCAGCAGTTTGAAGAGTAGCAATCAGCCCCAGCATTTT
j_call: TRBJ1-4; clone_size: NA; d_call: NA; v_call: TRBV7-9; cdr3_aa: CASSRPLGEKLFF; cdr3_nt: TGTGCCAGCAGCCGACCCCTGGGAGAAAAACTGTTTTTT
j_call: TRBJ2-3; clone_size: NA; d_call: NA; v_call: TRBV20-1; cdr3_aa: CSAQAGQDTDTQYF; cdr3_nt: TGCAGTGCCCAAGCGGGACAAGACACAGATACGCAGTATTTT
j_call: TRBJ1-1; clone_size: few; d_call: NA; v_call: TRBV9; cdr3_aa: CASSVDGQRMNTEAFF; cdr3_nt: TGTGCCAGCAGCGTAGACGGACAGAGGATGAACACTGAAGCTTTCTTT
j_call: TRBJ2-5; clone_size: many; d_call: TRBD2; v_call: TRBV12-3/TRBV12-4; cdr3_aa: CASSLAGGPETQYF; cdr3_nt: TGTGCCAGCAGCTTAGCGGGGGGGCCGGAGACCCAGTACTTC
j_call: TRBJ1-2; clone_size: few; d_call: NA; v_call: TRBV18; cdr3_aa: CASSPVQVEVFGYTF; cdr3_nt: TGTGCCAGCTCACCAGTGCAGGTGGAAGTCTTTGGCTACACCTTC
j_call: TRBJ1-1; clone_size: NA; d_call: NA; v_call: TRBV5-1; cdr3_aa: CASSLFFQLNTEAFF; cdr3_nt: TGCGCCAGCAGCCTTTTCTTTCAATTGAACACTGAAGCTTTCTTT
j_call: TRBJ2-3; clone_size: NA; d_call: TRBD2; v_call: TRBV25-1; cdr3_aa: CASSPGLAGDPTDTQYF; cdr3_nt: TGTGCCAGCAGCCCAGGACTAGCGGGGGACCCCACAGATACGCAGTATTTT
j_call: TRBJ2-3; clone_size: many; d_call: NA; v_call: TRBV5-6; cdr3_aa: CASSFGRADTQYF; cdr3_nt: TGTGCCAGCAGCTTCGGCAGGGCTGATACGCAGTATTTT
j_call: TRBJ1-1; clone_size: few; d_call: TRBD1; v_call: TRBV3-1; cdr3_aa: CASSARDRGTEAFF; cdr3_nt: TGTGCCAGCAGCGCCCGGGACAGGGGCACTGAAGCTTTCTTT
j_call: TRBJ1-5; clone_size: few; d_call: NA; v_call: TRBV19; cdr3_aa: CASSSLRDPLFSQPQHF; cdr3_nt: TGTGCCAGTAGTTCGCTGAGGGACCCGCTGTTCAGTCAGCCCCAGCATTTT
j_call: TRBJ2-2; clone_size: NA; d_call: NA; v_call: TRBV10-3; cdr3_aa: CAISAADTNTGELFF; cdr3_nt: TGTGCCATCAGTGCCGCTGACACCAACACCGGGGAGCTGTTTTTT
j_call: TRBJ1-1; clone_size: NA; d_call: NA; v_call: TRBV4-1; cdr3_aa: CASSQDSGNTEAFF; cdr3_nt: TGCGCCAGCAGCCAAGATTCCGGGAACACTGAAGCTTTCTTT
j_call: TRBJ2-7; clone_size: few; d_call: NA; v_call: TRBV5-1; cdr3_aa: CASSLAPGGNEQYF; cdr3_nt: TGCGCCAGCAGCTTGGCCCCAGGGGGGAATGAGCAGTACTTC
j_call: TRBJ2-1; clone_size: few; d_call: NA; v_call: TRBV6-5; cdr3_aa: CASSPSGGIREQFF; cdr3_nt: TGTGCCAGCAGCCCCAGTGGAGGGATTAGGGAGCAGTTCTTC
j_call: TRBJ2-7; clone_size: few; d_call: NA; v_call: TRBV5-1; cdr3_aa: CASSVNQAYEQYF; cdr3_nt: TGCGCCAGCAGCGTGAACCAGGCCTACGAGCAGTACTTC
j_call: TRBJ2-1; clone_size: many; d_call: NA; v_call: TRBV5-5; cdr3_aa: CASSLSHEQFF; cdr3_nt: TGTGCCAGCAGCCTGAGCCATGAGCAGTTCTTC
j_call: TRBJ2-1; clone_size: few; d_call: NA; v_call: TRBV5-5; cdr3_aa: CASSPRVIYNEQFF; cdr3_nt: TGTGCCAGCAGCCCTAGAGTCATCTACAATGAGCAGTTCTTC